This T cell receptor beta chain was identified during a study of blood T cell repertoires in COVID-19 (dated by TCRdb to between 2020 and 2021). Broadly, across the study: Samples from collaborators originated in the United States, Italy and Spain and spanned both the acute and convalescent phases of COVID-19. Nearly every sample came with metadata listing a de-identified subject ID, COVID-19 status, age in years and sex. Subjects who had been exposed to COVID-19, were actively infected with it, or had recovered from it provided the deeply sampled blood TCRbeta repertoires that made up the dataset. Where available, HLA class I and class II types were taken from metadata supplied by the sample provider and were not determined by assay-based typing. The material from the prospective study consisted of cDNA or gDNA derived from T cells, B-cell-depleted T cells, or PBMCs. The repertoires were released in a freely available public database intended as a resource for research on the immune response to SARS-CoV-2. The samples were drawn from the first 160 participants of the ongoing ImmuneRACE study and from 950 to 1,500 subjects provided by 6 global collaborators.

The immunoSEQ Assay, a bias-controlled multiplex PCR, was used to amplify TCRbeta CDR3 regions from genomic DNA. Regarding the original processing steps: The number of nucleated cells in each sample was estimated from the amplification of reference gene primers within the assay. To quantify the absolute abundance of each unique TCRbeta CDR3 rearrangement, sequence reads were collapsed and filtered. Productive Simpson clonality was computed per sample as the square root of Simpson's diversity index over productive rearrangements. The immuneACCESS repertoire file appears here via TCRdb, limited to in-frame rearrangements. These files lack a portion of the clones; in checked studies, under half of the deficit traces to unresolved V genes, and the cause of the others is not known. D and trimming were read from the DNA, whereas the V and J calls and clone size are those reported in that table. A total of some 90,000 clones appear in this sample, approximately 86% of them only once. The biggest ten clones account for roughly a sixth of the sample.

On this clone itself: No cognate antigen has been identified for it. Within one base of it there is no much larger clone, and no base qualities were kept.

Beyond this particular receptor, the publication reports: The amount of clinical and demographic metadata varied by source and participant and was provided uncurated.

The CDR3 sequence holds 16 residues, the cysteine and phenylalanine included. Left in the record is the CDR3 DNA by itself, 48 bases read in frame from the first base. V is pruned by 1 base and J by 3 bases, leaving 2 bases of the junction without a gene match. The germline V gene gives CDR1 as MGHRA and CDR2 as YSYEKL. The collaborating institutions used their own protocols to collect whole blood in K2EDTA tubes. For TCRbeta analysis, collaborators shipped samples in one of three forms: frozen whole blood, isolated PBMCs, or DNA extracted from either of those sample types. Specimen: peripheral blood. The TCR was taken from a woman of 80 years or more with acute or convalescent COVID-19. The chain joins TRBV4-1 to TRBJ1-5; TRBD1 fits 11 bases in the junction. At the DNA level, the sequence is TGCGCCAGCAGCCAAGGGACAGGGGGCTTCAATCAGCCCCAGCATTTT. Its protein reads: CASSQGTGGFNQPQHF.